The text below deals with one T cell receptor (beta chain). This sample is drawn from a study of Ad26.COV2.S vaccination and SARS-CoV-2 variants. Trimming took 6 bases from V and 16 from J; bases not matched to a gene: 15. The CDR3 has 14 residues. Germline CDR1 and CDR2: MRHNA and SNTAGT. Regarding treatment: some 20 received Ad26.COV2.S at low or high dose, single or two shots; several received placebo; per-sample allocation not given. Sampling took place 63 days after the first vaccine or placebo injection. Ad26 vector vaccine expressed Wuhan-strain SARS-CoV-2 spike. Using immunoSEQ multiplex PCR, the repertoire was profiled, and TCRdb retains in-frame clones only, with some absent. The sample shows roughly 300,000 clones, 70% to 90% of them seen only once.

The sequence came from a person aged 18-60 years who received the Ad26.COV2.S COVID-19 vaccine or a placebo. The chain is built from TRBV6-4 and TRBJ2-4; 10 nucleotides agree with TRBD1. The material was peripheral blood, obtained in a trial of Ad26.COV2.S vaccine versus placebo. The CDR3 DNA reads TGTGCCAGCAGCCACTCCGGGACAGGGGCACCCCAATACTTC. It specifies CASSHSGTGAPQYF.